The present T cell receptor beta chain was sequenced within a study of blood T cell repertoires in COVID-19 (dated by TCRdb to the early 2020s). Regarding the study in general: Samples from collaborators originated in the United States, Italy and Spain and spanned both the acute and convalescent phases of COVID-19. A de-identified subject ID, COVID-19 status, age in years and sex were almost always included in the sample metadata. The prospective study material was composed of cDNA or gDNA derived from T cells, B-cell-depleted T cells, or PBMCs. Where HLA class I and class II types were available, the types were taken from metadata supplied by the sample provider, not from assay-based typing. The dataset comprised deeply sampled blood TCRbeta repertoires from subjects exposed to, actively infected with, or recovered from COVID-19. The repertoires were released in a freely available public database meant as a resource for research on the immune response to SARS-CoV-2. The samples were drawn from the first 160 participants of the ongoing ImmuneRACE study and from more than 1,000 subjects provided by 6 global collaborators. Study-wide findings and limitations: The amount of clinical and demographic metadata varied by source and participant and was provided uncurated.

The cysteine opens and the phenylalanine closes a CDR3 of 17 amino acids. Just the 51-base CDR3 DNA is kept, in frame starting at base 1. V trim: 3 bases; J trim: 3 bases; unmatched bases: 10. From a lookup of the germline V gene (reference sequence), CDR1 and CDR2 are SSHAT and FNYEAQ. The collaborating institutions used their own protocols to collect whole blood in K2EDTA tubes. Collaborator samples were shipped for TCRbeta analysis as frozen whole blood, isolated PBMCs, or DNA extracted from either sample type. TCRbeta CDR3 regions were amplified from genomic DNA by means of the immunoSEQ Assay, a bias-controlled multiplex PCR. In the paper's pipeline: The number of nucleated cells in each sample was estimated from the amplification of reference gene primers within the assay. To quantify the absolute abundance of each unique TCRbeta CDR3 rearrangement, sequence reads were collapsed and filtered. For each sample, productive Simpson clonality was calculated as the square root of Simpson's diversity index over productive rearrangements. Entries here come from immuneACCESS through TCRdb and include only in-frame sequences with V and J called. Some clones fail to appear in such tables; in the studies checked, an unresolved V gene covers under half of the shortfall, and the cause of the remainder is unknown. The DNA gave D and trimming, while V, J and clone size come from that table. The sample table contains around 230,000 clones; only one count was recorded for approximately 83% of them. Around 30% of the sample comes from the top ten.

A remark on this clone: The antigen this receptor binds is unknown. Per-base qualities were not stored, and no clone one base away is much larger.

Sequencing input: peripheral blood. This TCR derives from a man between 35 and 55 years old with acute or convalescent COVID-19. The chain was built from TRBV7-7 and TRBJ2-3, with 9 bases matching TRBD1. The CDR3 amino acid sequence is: CASSFALPGQGTDTQYF. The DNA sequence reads TGTGCCAGCAGCTTTGCCCTTCCGGGACAGGGAACAGATACGCAGTATTTT.